This T cell receptor (beta chain) was recorded in a study of CD8+ T cells in alopecia areata (dated by TCRdb to the late 2010s). The study in broad terms: The treated patients, all with moderate-to-severe alopecia areata, were enrolled in an open-label pilot trial of oral tofacitinib given at 5 to 10 mg twice daily. RNA was extracted with the PAXgene miRNA kit for fixed scalp, the miRNeasy kit for PBMCs, and the RNeasy kit for mouse skin. In both human patients and the C3H/HeJ mouse model, the study applied high-throughput TCRbeta sequencing to look at T cell clonal expansion in alopecia areata. Biopsies were taken from tofacitinib-treated patients at baseline and again at 4 and 24 weeks into treatment, and several of those patients also had a later scalp biopsy. Patients stayed on tofacitinib for 6 to 18 months and then had 6 months of follow-up off drug so that delayed response and recurrence could be assessed. Amplification of TCRbeta CDR3 regions was done by immunoSEQ multiplex PCR using 35 Vbeta forward primers and 13 Jbeta reverse primers. Scalp clonality was compared across normal scalp (n=4), patchy alopecia areata scalp (n=8), and alopecia totalis/universalis scalp (n=8). On the human side, TCRbeta sequencing was run on scalp tissue and on sorted CD4+ and CD8+ peripheral blood T cells from healthy controls and from alopecia areata patients with either patchy or totalis/universalis disease. In treated patients, disease severity was measured using the SALT score, which gives the percentage of scalp surface area affected.

The study at large found these results: Scalp TCR repertoire analysis is complicated because resident alphabeta T cells in normal human skin are also sequenced, whereas mouse skin is dominated by gammadelta T cells. TCR sequences shared between patients were less clear than in mice, possibly partly because of HLA diversity in the patient population. Because the treated cohort was small and included a single nonresponder, larger studies are needed to assess links between baseline CD8+ expansion and response. Lesional scalp, especially in alopecia totalis/universalis, showed higher clonality and more expanded CD8+ clones than normal scalp, suggesting antigenic drive. During tofacitinib treatment, many expanded lesional clones stuck around in both scalp and blood, and this persistence may partly explain why relapse happens after treatment is stopped. Tofacitinib significantly decreased scalp clonality and the number of expanded CD8+ clones among the top 100 scalp clones.

In the case of this clone: Its antigen is unknown. Base qualities are not recorded, but no much larger clone differs from it by a single base.

Sample time point, as interpreted from the label and publication: 20 to 30 weeks on oral tofacitinib. The meaning of the sample's treatment or condition label: oral pan-JAK inhibitor, 5-10 mg twice daily. From alopecia areata patients, peripheral blood was collected along with lesional scalp punch biopsies. PBMCs were isolated by density centrifugation and stained for CD3, CD4 and CD8, and CD4+ and CD8+ T cells were sorted on a FACSAria. The library was made by the immunoSEQ multiplex PCR assay. For TCR sequencing, RNA was extracted from every sample and reverse transcribed into cDNA to serve as template. First-strand cDNA was synthesized using SuperScript III with a 2:1 mix of oligo-dT and random hexamers. A synthetic immune receptor repertoire was used to assess amplification bias, and residual bias was removed computationally. The original methods were these. After raw reads were preprocessed to remove errors, the CDR3 was defined following IMGT conventions as running from the conserved cysteine to phenylalanine. To get clonality, Shannon entropy was normalized by log2 of the number of productive unique TCRs and the result was subtracted from 1. Whether each scalp clone was CD4 or CD8 was inferred by checking scalp TCRbeta sequences against the CD4 and CD8 repertoires from sorted blood. Imported from immuneACCESS, the table was reduced by TCRdb to in-frame sequences with V and J called. These copies leave out some clones; in studies compared against another copy, an unresolved V gene accounts for under half, and the cause of the remainder is not known. The V and J calls and the clone size are those of that table, but D and trimming were determined from the DNA. The sample includes roughly 120,000 clones, with roughly three fifths observed a single time. The ten largest clones capture about 3.4% of the sample.

V is pared back by 2 bases and J by 4 bases, with 11 bases lying between the germline termini. The germline V gene specifies LGHNA as CDR1 and YSLEER as CDR2. The CDR3, cysteine through phenylalanine, is 15 amino acids long. The only DNA kept is the CDR3, 45 bases in frame from the first base. The rearrangement combines TRBV4-3 with TRBJ2-2; 7 matching bases give a weak D call of TRBD2. This TCR was sampled from a human donor with alopecia areata. The material was CD4+ T cells sorted from blood, obtained at week 24, from a patient treated with tofacitinib. The nucleotides are TGCGCCAGCAGCCAACGGGGGGCCGCCACCGGGGAGCTGTTTTTT. The resulting protein is CASSQRGAATGELFF.